Listed below are T cell receptor beta chains from one sample, sequenced in a study. Via MiXCR, TCRdb re-called the RT-PCR reads, giving one row per CDR3 protein. The sample records about 700,000 distinct CDR3 sequences, 13% to 15% being singletons. Sequencing was done on a sample of memory CD4+ T cells from blood. The receptors come from a female donor in good health, serving as a healthy control. CDR3s include the opening cysteine and the closing phenylalanine or tryptophan. The order of the fields is clone size, V gene, D gene, J gene, CDR3 DNA, CDR3 protein. A D gene is named only where the DNA matches it firmly. The size of a clone is reported for some rows only, either as once, few or many, or as a class for expanded clones.

abundance: -
v_gene: TRBV4-3
d_gene: -
j_gene: TRBJ1-1
CDR3nt: TGCGCCAGCAGCCAAGAAGGGGGGGGCTTTACTGAAGCTTTCTTT
CDR3aa: CASSQEGGGFTEAFF

abundance: -
v_gene: TRBV3-1
d_gene: -
j_gene: TRBJ1-2
CDR3nt: TGTGCCAGCAGCCCCCGCGAGCTCTATGGCTACACCTTC
CDR3aa: CASSPRELYGYTF

abundance: -
v_gene: TRBV20-1
d_gene: -
j_gene: TRBJ1-5
CDR3nt: TGCAGTGCTAGGGCCAACCAGGGATCCGGTAGCAATCAGCCCCAGCATTTT
CDR3aa: CSARANQGSGSNQPQHF

abundance: -
v_gene: TRBV5-6
d_gene: -
j_gene: TRBJ1-1
CDR3nt: TGTGCCAGCAGCTTGGGGTTCGGGACTGAAGCTTTCTTT
CDR3aa: CASSLGFGTEAFF

abundance: -
v_gene: TRBV28
d_gene: -
j_gene: TRBJ1-2
CDR3nt: TGTGCCAGCTCCCAAGTCAGCACTAACTATGGCTACACCTTC
CDR3aa: CASSQVSTNYGYTF

abundance: many
v_gene: TRBV7-2
d_gene: -
j_gene: TRBJ2-1
CDR3nt: TGTGCCAGCAGCTTAGGTGGGGCCACCTACAATGAGCAGTTCTTC
CDR3aa: CASSLGGATYNEQFF

abundance: -
v_gene: TRBV2
d_gene: -
j_gene: TRBJ1-5
CDR3nt: TGTGCCAGCAACGGGGATGCGCGGCAGCCCCAGCATTTT
CDR3aa: CASNGDARQPQHF

abundance: many
v_gene: TRBV12-3/TRBV12-4
d_gene: -
j_gene: TRBJ1-3
CDR3nt: TGTGCCAGCAGTTGGGACGGACGACCTGGAAACACCATATATTTT
CDR3aa: CASSWDGRPGNTIYF

abundance: -
v_gene: TRBV7-6
d_gene: -
j_gene: TRBJ1-1
CDR3nt: TGTGCCAGCAGCTTAGGTCCAGCTGGTCCAAACACTGAAGCTTTCTTT
CDR3aa: CASSLGPAGPNTEAFF

abundance: many
v_gene: TRBV29-1
d_gene: -
j_gene: TRBJ2-2
CDR3nt: TGCAGCACAAGGGGGCAGGGGGGAACCGGGGAGCTGTTTTTT
CDR3aa: CSTRGQGGTGELFF

abundance: -
v_gene: TRBV12-3/TRBV12-4
d_gene: -
j_gene: TRBJ2-2
CDR3nt: TGTGCCAGCAGTTCGCTCGGGGGCGTCGGGGAGCTGTTTTTT
CDR3aa: CASSSLGGVGELFF

abundance: -
v_gene: TRBV28
d_gene: TRBD1
j_gene: TRBJ1-5
CDR3nt: TGTGCCAGCAGGACCTTTAGGGAGAGGGGGCTGTGGCAGCCCCAGCATTTT
CDR3aa: CASRTFRERGLWQPQHF

abundance: few
v_gene: TRBV18
d_gene: -
j_gene: TRBJ2-2
CDR3nt: TGTGCCAGCTCTTCAGTATTCACCGGGGAGCTGTTTTTT
CDR3aa: CASSSVFTGELFF

abundance: few
v_gene: TRBV7-6
d_gene: -
j_gene: TRBJ1-5
CDR3nt: TGTGCCAGCAGCTTAGCGACGGGGTGGCTTCAGCCCCAGCATTTT
CDR3aa: CASSLATGWLQPQHF

abundance: many
v_gene: TRBV20-1
d_gene: -
j_gene: TRBJ2-1
CDR3nt: TGCAGTGCTAGAGATTTCAGGGAGCAGTTCTTC
CDR3aa: CSARDFREQFF